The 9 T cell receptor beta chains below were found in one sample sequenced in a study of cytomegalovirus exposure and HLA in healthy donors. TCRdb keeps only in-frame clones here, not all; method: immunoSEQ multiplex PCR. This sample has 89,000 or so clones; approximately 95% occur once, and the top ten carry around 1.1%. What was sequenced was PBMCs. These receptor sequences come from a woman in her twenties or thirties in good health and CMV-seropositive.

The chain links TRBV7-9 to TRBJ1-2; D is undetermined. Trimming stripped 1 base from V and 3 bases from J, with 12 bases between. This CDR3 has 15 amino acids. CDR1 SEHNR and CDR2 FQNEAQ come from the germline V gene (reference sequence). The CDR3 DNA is TGTGCCAGCAGCTTAGGATCTAGTCGCGACTATGGCTACACCTTC. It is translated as CASSLGSSRDYGYTF.

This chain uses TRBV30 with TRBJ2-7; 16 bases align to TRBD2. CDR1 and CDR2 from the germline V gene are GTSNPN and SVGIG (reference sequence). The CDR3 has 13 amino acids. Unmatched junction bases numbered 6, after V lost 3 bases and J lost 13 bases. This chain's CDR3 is CAWRGLAGGSIYF. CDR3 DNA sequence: TGTGCCTGGAGGGGACTAGCGGGAGGGTCTATTTACTTC.

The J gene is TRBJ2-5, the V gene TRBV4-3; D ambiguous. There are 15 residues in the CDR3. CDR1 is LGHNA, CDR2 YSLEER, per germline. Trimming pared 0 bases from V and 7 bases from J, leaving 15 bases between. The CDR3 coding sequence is TGCGCCAGCAGCCAAGATTTCCTTCCGGGTGCGACCCAGTACTTC. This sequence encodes CASSQDFLPGATQYF.

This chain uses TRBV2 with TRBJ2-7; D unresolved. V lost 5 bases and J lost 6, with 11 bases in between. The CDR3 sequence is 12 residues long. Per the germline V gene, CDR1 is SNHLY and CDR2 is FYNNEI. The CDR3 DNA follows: TGTGCCAGCAGTACTGGGTCTAGCGAGCAGTACTTC. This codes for CASSTGSSEQYF.

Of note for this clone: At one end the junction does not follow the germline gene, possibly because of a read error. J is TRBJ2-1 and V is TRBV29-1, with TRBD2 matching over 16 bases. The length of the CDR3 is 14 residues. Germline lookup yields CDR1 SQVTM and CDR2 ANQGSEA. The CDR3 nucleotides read TGCAGCGTCGCCGGGACTAGCGGGGGGGATACGGCGCTCTTC. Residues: CSVAGTSGGDTALF.

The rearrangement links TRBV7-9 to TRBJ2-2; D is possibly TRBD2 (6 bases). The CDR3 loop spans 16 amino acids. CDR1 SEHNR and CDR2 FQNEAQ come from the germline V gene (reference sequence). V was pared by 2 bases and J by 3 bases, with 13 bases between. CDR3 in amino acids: CASSLSAGSYTGELFF. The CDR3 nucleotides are TGTGCCAGCAGCTTATCGGCGGGGTCATACACCGGGGAGCTGTTTTTT.

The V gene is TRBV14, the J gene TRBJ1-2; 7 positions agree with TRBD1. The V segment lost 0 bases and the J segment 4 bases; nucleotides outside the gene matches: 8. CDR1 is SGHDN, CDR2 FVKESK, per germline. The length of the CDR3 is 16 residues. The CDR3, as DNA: TGTGCCAGCAGCCAAGATCAATCAGCAGGGGGCTATGGCTACACCTTC. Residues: CASSQDQSAGGYGYTF. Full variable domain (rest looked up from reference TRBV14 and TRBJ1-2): EAGVTQFPSHSVIEKGQTVTLRCDPISGHDNLYWYRRVMGKEIKFLLHFVKESKQDESGMPNNRFLAERTGGTYSTLKVQPAELEDSGVYFCASSQDQSAGGYGYTFGSGTRLTVV.

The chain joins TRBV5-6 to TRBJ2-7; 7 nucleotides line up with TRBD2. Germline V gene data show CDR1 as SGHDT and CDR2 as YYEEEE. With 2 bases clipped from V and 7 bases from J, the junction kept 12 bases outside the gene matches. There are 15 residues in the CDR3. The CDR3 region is CASSFSRLTSHEQYF. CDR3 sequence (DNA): TGTGCCAGCAGCTTCAGCCGGCTGACTAGCCATGAGCAGTACTTC.

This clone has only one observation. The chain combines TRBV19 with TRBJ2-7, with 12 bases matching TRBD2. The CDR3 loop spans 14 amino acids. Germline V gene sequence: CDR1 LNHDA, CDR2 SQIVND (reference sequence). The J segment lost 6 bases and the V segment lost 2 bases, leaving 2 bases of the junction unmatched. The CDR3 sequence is CASSILAGGPEQYF. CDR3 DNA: TGTGCCAGTAGTATACTAGCGGGAGGGCCCGAGCAGTACTTC. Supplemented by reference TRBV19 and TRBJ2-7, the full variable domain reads DGGITQSPKYLFRKEGQNVTLSCEQNLNHDAMYWYRQDPGQGLRLIYYSQIVNDFQKGDIAEGYSVSREKKESFPLTVTSAQKNPTAFYLCASSILAGGPEQYFGPGTRLTVT.